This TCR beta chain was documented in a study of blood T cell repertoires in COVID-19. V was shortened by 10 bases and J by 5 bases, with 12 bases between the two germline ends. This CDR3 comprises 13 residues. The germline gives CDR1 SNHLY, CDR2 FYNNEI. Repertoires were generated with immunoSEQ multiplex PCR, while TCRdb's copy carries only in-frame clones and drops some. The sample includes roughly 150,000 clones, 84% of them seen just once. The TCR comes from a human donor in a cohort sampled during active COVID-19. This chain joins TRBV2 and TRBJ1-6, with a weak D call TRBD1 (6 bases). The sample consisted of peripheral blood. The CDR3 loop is CAIRGGHNSPLHF. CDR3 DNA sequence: TGTGCCATCAGGGGAGGCCATAATTCACCCCTCCACTTT.